What follows is one T cell receptor (beta chain) and its context. The data were produced by immunoSEQ multiplex PCR, yet TCRdb's version contains in-frame clones alone and is incomplete. The table shows around 30,000 clones, with approximately 90% occurring only once. The source of the sample is a study of OX40 agonist ivuxolimab in advanced cancers. Background on the study: Enrolled patients in dose escalation had cancers that were hepatocellular carcinoma, melanoma, renal cell or head and neck cancer. In three patients, partial responses were observed, one with hepatocellular carcinoma and two with cutaneous melanoma.

This TCR was recovered from an adult with an advanced solid tumor such as melanoma, head and neck, liver or kidney cancer. Sequencing used CD4+ or CD8+ T cells sorted from blood, obtained in a trial of the OX40 agonist ivuxolimab.

The CDR3 DNA sequence: TGTGCCAGCGGGACTAGCGGGAAACTTTCCTCCTACGAGCAGTACTTC. It yields the protein CASGTSGKLSSYEQYF. J is TRBJ2-7 and V is TRBV5-6; TRBD2 matches 13 bases. V was pared by 7 bases and J by 0 bases, with 7 bases of the junction left unmatched. CDR1 and CDR2 from the germline V gene are SGHDT and YYEEEE. CDR3 length equals 16 residues.